The 8 T cell receptor beta chains below come from one sample, sequenced in a study of OX40 agonist ivuxolimab in advanced cancers. TCRdb's table, derived via immunoSEQ multiplex PCR, lists solely in-frame clones and lacks some. The sample has approximately 76,000 clones, around nine tenths seen once. The specimen comprised CD4+ or CD8+ T cells sorted from blood, sampled in a trial of the OX40 agonist ivuxolimab. Source of these receptors: an adult with an advanced solid tumor such as melanoma, head and neck, liver or kidney cancer.

V is TRBV5-1 and J is TRBJ2-3; 7 bases are a match to TRBD1. The J segment lost 4 bases and the V segment lost 4 bases, leaving 9 bases of the junction unmatched. Per germline, CDR1 SGHRS and CDR2 YFSETQ. The CDR3 is made up of 15 amino acids. CDR3 sequence (DNA): TGCGCCAGCAGCACTCTGGAAGGGGGCCCAGATACGCAGTATTTT. Its translation: CASSTLEGGPDTQYF.

This chain connects TRBV11-2 to TRBJ2-7; 11 positions match TRBD2. Germline V gene sequence: CDR1 SGHAT, CDR2 FQNNGV. Unmatched junction bases numbered 4, after V lost 4 bases and J lost 2 bases. The CDR3 runs to 15 residues. CDR3 nucleotide sequence: TGTGCCAGCAGCTCAGGGACTAGCGGCACCTACGAGCAGTACTTC. This translates into CASSSGTSGTYEQYF.

CDR3 nucleotides: TGTGCCAGCAGTTTATCCAGGTTAGACAATCAGCCCCAGCATTTT. As protein: CASSLSRLDNQPQHF. The V call is TRBV28, the J call TRBJ1-5, with no clear D. Germline V CDR1 and CDR2: MDHEN, SYDVKM. The CDR3 loop spans 15 amino acids. Trimming pared 1 base from V and 3 bases from J, leaving 10 bases between. The entire variable domain, with the rest obtained from reference TRBV28 and TRBJ1-5, is as follows: DVKVTQSSRYLVKRTGEKVFLECVQDMDHENMFWYRQDPGLGLRLIYFSYDVKMKEKGDIPEGYSVSREKKERFSLILESASTNQTSMYLCASSLSRLDNQPQHFGDGTRLSIL.

This clone has only one observation. This chain links TRBV4-1 with TRBJ2-5; 7 bases map to TRBD1. The V and J ends lost 4 bases and 1 base, in that order; junction bases with no gene match: 6. The CDR3 loop spans 15 amino acids. The germline V gene encodes CDR1 MGHRA and CDR2 YSYEKL. The CDR3 nucleotides read TGCGCCAGCAGCCCCACCAGGGGGTTCCAAGAGACCCAGTACTTC. Translated: CASSPTRGFQETQYF.

Written as DNA, the CDR3 is TGTGCCAGCAGCTTAGCTGGGCCTCAGGGAAAACTGTTTTTT. Protein product: CASSLAGPQGKLFF. The chain joins TRBV11-3 to TRBJ1-4; the D gene is possibly TRBD1 (5 bases). The germline V gene encodes CDR1 SGHNT and CDR2 YENEEA. V lost 1 base and J lost 10, with 13 bases in between. The CDR3 is 14 amino acids. Based on the CDR3 plus reference TRBV11-3 and TRBJ1-4, the full variable domain is EAGVVQSPRYKIIEKKQPVAFWCNPISGHNTLYWYLQNLGQGPELLIRYENEEAVDDSQLPKDRFSAERLKGVDSTLKIQPAELGDSAVYLCASSLAGPQGKLFFGSGTQLSVL.

V is TRBV5-1 and J is TRBJ2-3, with 7 bases identical to TRBD1. The CDR3 runs to 13 residues. CDR1 is SGHRS and CDR2 is YFSETQ in the germline V gene. The CDR3 here is CVSEGAGTDTQYF. DNA of the CDR3: TGCGTAAGCGAGGGGGCTGGCACAGATACGCAGTATTTT. Using reference TRBV5-1 and TRBJ2-3 for the parts outside the CDR3, the full variable domain is KAGVTQTPRYLIKTRGQQVTLSCSPISGHRSVSWYQQTPGQGLQFLFEYFSETQRNKGNFPGRFSGRQFSNSRSEMNVSTLELGDSALYLCVSEGAGTDTQYFGPGTRLTVL.

The sample holds a few counts of this clone. The V and J genes are TRBV15 and TRBJ2-1, with D possibly TRBD2 on 6 matching bases. The CDR3 is 12 amino acids. Germline CDR1 and CDR2: LNHNV and YYDKDF (reference sequence). Trimming left V 6 bases short and J 6 bases short, with 9 bases between. The CDR3 bases are TGTGCCACCAGGGGGGGTAGCAATGAGCAGTTCTTC. This codes for CATRGGSNEQFF.

The V gene is TRBV11-2, the J gene TRBJ2-5, with 9 bases that match TRBD1. The CDR3 runs to 15 residues. Germline V gives CDR1 SGHAT, CDR2 FQNNGV. V shed 5 bases, J shed 4 bases, and the junction held 8 bases outside the gene matches. CDR3 region: CASSPRTGDGETQYF. In DNA, the CDR3 is TGTGCCAGCAGCCCCAGGACAGGGGACGGAGAGACCCAGTACTTC.